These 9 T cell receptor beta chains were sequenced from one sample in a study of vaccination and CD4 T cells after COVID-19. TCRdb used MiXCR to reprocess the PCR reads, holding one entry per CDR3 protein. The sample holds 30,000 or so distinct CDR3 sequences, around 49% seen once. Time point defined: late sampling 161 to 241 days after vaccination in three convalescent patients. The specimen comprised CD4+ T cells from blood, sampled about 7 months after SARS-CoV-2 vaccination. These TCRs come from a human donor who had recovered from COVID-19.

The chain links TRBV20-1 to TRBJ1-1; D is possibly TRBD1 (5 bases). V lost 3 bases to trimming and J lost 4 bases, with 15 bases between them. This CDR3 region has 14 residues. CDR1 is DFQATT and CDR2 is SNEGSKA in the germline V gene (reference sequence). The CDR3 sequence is CSASFERGGTEAFF. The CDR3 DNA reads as TGCAGTGCTAGTTTTGAAAGGGGTGGCACTGAAGCTTTCTTT.

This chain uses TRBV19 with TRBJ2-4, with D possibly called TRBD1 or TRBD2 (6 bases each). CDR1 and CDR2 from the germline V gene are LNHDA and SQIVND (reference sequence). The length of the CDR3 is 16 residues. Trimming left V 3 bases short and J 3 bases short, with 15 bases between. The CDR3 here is CASSIRGRGRKNIQYF. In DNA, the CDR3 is TGTGCCAGTAGTATCCGGGGGCGCGGCCGCAAAAACATTCAGTACTTC.

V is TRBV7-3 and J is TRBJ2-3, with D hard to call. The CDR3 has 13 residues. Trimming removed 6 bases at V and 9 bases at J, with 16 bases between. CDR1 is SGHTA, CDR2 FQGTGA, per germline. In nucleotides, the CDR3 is TGTGCCAGCAGTCTTAGGATCGAAGGGACGCAGTATTTT. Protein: CASSLRIEGTQYF.

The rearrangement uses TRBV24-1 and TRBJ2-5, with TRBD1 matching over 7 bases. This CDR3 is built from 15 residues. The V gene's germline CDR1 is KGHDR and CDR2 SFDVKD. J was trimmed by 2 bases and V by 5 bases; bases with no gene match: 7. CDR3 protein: CATSADRAKQETQYF. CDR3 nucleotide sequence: TGTGCCACCAGTGCAGACAGGGCCAAACAAGAGACCCAGTACTTC.

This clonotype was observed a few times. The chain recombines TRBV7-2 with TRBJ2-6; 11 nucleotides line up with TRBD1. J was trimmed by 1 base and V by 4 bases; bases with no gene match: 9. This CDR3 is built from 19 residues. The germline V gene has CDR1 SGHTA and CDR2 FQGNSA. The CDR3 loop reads CASSSTPGTGGSGANVLTF. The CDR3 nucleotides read TGTGCCAGCAGCTCGACCCCCGGGACAGGGGGGTCTGGGGCCAACGTCCTGACTTTC. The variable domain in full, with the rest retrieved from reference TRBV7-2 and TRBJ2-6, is GAGVSQSPSNKVTEKGKDVELRCDPISGHTALYWYRQSLGQGLEFLIYFQGNSAPDKSGLPSDRFSAERTGGSVSTLTIQRTQQEDSAVYLCASSSTPGTGGSGANVLTFGAGSRLTVL.

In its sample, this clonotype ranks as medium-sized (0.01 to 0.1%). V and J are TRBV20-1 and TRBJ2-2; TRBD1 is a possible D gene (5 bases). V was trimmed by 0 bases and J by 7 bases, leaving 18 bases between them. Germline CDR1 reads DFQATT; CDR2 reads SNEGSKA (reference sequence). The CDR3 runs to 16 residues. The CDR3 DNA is TGCAGTGCTAGAGATAGTGGGCAGGGCCACGTCGGGGAGCTGTTTTTT. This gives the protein CSARDSGQGHVGELFF.

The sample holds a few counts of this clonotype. The CDR3 loop reads CASSPRTGASYNEQFF. The CDR3 DNA follows: TGTGCCAGCAGCCCCCGAACGGGAGCATCCTACAATGAGCAGTTCTTC. The chain joins TRBV7-3 to TRBJ2-1; D is perhaps TRBD2 (6 bases). CDR1 and CDR2 from the germline V gene are SGHTA and FQGTGA. V lost 5 bases, J lost 1 base, and 15 bases lay in between. This CDR3 contains 16 residues.

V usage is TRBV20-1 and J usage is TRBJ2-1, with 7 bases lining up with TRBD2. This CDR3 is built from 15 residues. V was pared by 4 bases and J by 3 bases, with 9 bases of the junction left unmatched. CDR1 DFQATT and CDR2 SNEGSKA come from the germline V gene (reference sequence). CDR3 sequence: CSATESGNVYNEQFF. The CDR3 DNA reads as TGCAGTGCTACAGAAAGCGGGAACGTCTACAATGAGCAGTTCTTC.

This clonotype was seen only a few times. The CDR3 DNA is TGTGCCAGCAGCTTAGCGTTATGGACAGCTAATTCACCCCTCCACTTT. It yields the protein CASSLALWTANSPLHF. The V gene is TRBV7-8, the J gene TRBJ1-6, with a weak D call TRBD1 (6 bases). Trimming stripped 0 bases from V and 6 bases from J, with 12 bases between. There are 16 residues in the CDR3. Germline assignment: CDR1 SGHVS and CDR2 FQNEAQ.